Shown below are 28 T cell receptor beta chains from a single sample sequenced in a study of cytomegalovirus exposure and HLA in healthy donors. Using immunoSEQ multiplex PCR, the repertoire was profiled, and TCRdb retains in-frame clones only, with some absent. The sample yields hundreds of thousands of clones, about 86% seen once. The specimen was PBMCs. These receptors came from a young man in good health and CMV-seronegative.

V is TRBV6-4 and J is TRBJ2-1; 12 bases align to TRBD2. The CDR3 runs to 14 residues. The V gene end was trimmed by 3 bases and the J gene end by 7 bases; junction bases not matched to a gene: 1. CDR1 and CDR2 (germline): MRHNA, SNTAGT. The CDR3 DNA is TGTGCCAGCAGTGATGGGACTAGCGGGAATGAGCAGTTCTTC. This translates into CASSDGTSGNEQFF.

The V call is TRBV7-8, the J call TRBJ2-7, with D perhaps matching TRBD2 (5 bases). The CDR3 is 15 amino acids. CDR1 is SGHVS and CDR2 is FQNEAQ in the germline V gene. V lost 5 bases and J lost 0, with 14 bases in between. For the CDR3, the DNA is TGTGCCAGCAGCCGGCGGACTGTCAGCTCCTACGAGCAGTACTTC. Its translation: CASSRRTVSSYEQYF. The variable domain in full, with the rest retrieved from reference TRBV7-8 and TRBJ2-7, is GAGVSQSPRYKVAKRGQDVALRCDPISGHVSLFWYQQALGQGPEFLTYFQNEAQLDKSGLPSDRFFAERPEGSVSTLKIQRTQQEDSAVYLCASSRRTVSSYEQYFGPGTRLTVT.

This clone was detected only a few times. The chain recombines TRBV4-1 with TRBJ2-2; the match to TRBD1 covers 8 bases. V shed 2 bases and J 1 base; nucleotides not matched to a gene: 3. The CDR3 is made up of 16 amino acids. Germline-derived CDR1 and CDR2 are MGHRA and YSYEKL. CDR3 DNA sequence: TGCGCCAGCAGCCAACATACAGGGGGGAACACCGGGGAGCTGTTTTTT. Its translation is CASSQHTGGNTGELFF.

The table lists this clone with a count of one. This chain uses TRBV4-3 with TRBJ1-1, with D possibly TRBD1 on 5 matching bases. V lost 4 bases, J lost 7 bases, and 10 bases lay in between. Germline values: CDR1 LGHNA, CDR2 YSLEER. The CDR3 loop spans 12 amino acids. The CDR3 sequence is CASSPWGGEAFF. The CDR3 DNA is TGCGCCAGCAGCCCGTGGGGGGGTGAAGCTTTCTTT.

The chain couples TRBV2 to TRBJ1-5, with 8 bases that match TRBD1. In germline, CDR1 is SNHLY, CDR2 FYNNEI. This CDR3 has 15 residues. Unmatched junction bases numbered 8, after V lost 6 bases and J lost 4 bases. In DNA, the CDR3 is TGTGCCAGCAGAGCAGGACAGGGCTCGAATCAGCCCCAGCATTTT. It yields the protein CASRAGQGSNQPQHF.

The chain couples TRBV19 to TRBJ1-5; maybe TRBD1 (5 bases). V lost 1 base and J 10 bases, leaving 17 bases between the germline ends. CDR3 length: 15 amino acids. CDR1 and CDR2 (germline): LNHDA, SQIVND (reference sequence). The DNA of the CDR3 is TGTGCCAGTAGTATAGTGGGACTGACGAAAACACCCCAGCATTTT. This sequence encodes CASSIVGLTKTPQHF.

V gene TRBV7-2 combines with J gene TRBJ1-2, with D tentatively TRBD1 (5 bases). Per the germline V gene, CDR1 is SGHTA and CDR2 is FQGNSA. V lost 1 base and J lost 4, with 7 bases in between. The CDR3 length is 13 residues. This CDR3 reads CASSLDRSYGYTF. As DNA, the CDR3 is TGTGCCAGCAGCTTAGACAGGTCCTATGGCTACACCTTC. Using reference TRBV7-2 and TRBJ1-2 for the parts outside the CDR3, the full variable domain is GAGVSQSPSNKVTEKGKDVELRCDPISGHTALYWYRQSLGQGLEFLIYFQGNSAPDKSGLPSDRFSAERTGGSVSTLTIQRTQQEDSAVYLCASSLDRSYGYTFGSGTRLTVV.

J is TRBJ1-2 and V is TRBV27; 7 bases are shared with TRBD1. The CDR3 totals 13 residues. Germline lookup yields CDR1 MNHEY and CDR2 SMNVEV (reference sequence). The V gene end was trimmed by 5 bases and the J gene end by 8 bases; junction bases not matched to a gene: 8. CDR3 coding DNA: TGTGCCAGCAGTCAACCACCAGGGGGGGGCTACACCTTC. Protein sequence: CASSQPPGGGYTF.

This chain uses TRBV19 with TRBJ2-3; D remains ambiguous. Germline loops: CDR1 LNHDA, CDR2 SQIVND (reference sequence). The CDR3 sequence is 13 residues long. Trimming removed 1 base at V and 4 bases at J, with 6 bases between. Written as DNA, the CDR3 is TGTGCCAGTAGTATAGCTCAGGCAGATACGCAGTATTTT. Its protein is CASSIAQADTQYF.

Only one count was recorded for this clone. The V and J genes are TRBV6-1 and TRBJ2-2; D not certain. The germline gives CDR1 MNHNS, CDR2 SASEGT. The V end lost 0 bases, the J end lost 0 bases, and 17 bases lay between the germline ends. CDR3 size: 19 residues. In DNA, the CDR3 is TGTGCCAGCAGTGAAGCCCTCACCGTTTCCGGGTCGAACACCGGGGAGCTGTTTTTT. Residues: CASSEALTVSGSNTGELFF.

The V call is TRBV7-2, the J call TRBJ2-3; TRBD1 is a possible D gene (5 bases). From germline, CDR1 is SGHTA and CDR2 FQGNSA. CDR3 length equals 17 residues. Between the trimmed V and J ends, which lost 3 bases and 0 bases, there was a span of 16 bases. The CDR3 sequence is CASSFRARLLSTDTQYF. The CDR3 nucleotides read TGTGCCAGCAGCTTCAGGGCGCGGTTGCTTAGCACAGATACGCAGTATTTT.

The chain is built from TRBV6-8 and TRBJ2-7, with 8 bases that match TRBD1. The V gene's germline CDR1 is MNHGY and CDR2 SAAAGT. The V gene end was trimmed by 6 bases and the J gene end by 4 bases; junction bases not matched to a gene: 5. CDR3 length: 13 amino acids. This CDR3 reads CASSWTGTYEQYF. For the CDR3, the DNA is TGTGCCAGCAGCTGGACAGGGACATACGAGCAGTACTTC.

Only a few counts were recorded for this clone. The J gene is TRBJ1-6, the V gene TRBV28; TRBD1 agrees at 7 bases. The CDR3 spans 14 residues. Germline assignment: CDR1 MDHEN and CDR2 SYDVKM. V lost 6 bases, J lost 9 bases, and 8 bases stayed unmatched. This CDR3 reads CASSLGTDLSPLHF. In DNA form, the CDR3 reads TGTGCCAGCAGCCTCGGGACAGACCTTTCACCCCTCCACTTT. The complete variable domain, with remaining parts taken from reference TRBV28 and TRBJ1-6, reads DVKVTQSSRYLVKRTGEKVFLECVQDMDHENMFWYRQDPGLGLRLIYFSYDVKMKEKGDIPEGYSVSREKKERFSLILESASTNQTSMYLCASSLGTDLSPLHFGNGTRLTVT.

The V and J genes are TRBV7-2 and TRBJ1-5; D may be TRBD1 (5 bases). V was pared by 7 bases and J by 7 bases, with 14 bases between. The CDR3 covers 13 residues. Germline V gives CDR1 SGHTA, CDR2 FQGNSA. CDR3 nucleotides: TGTGCCAGCACCCCTGGAAGGGGCCAGCCCCAGCATTTT. The encoded protein is CASTPGRGQPQHF.

The chain couples TRBV9 to TRBJ2-5; the match to TRBD2 covers 13 bases. CDR3 length equals 16 residues. The ends lost 0 bases at V and 4 bases at J; junction bases unmatched: 3. The V gene's germline CDR1 is SGDLS and CDR2 YYNGEE. The CDR3: CASSVGLAGGLETQYF. The CDR3 DNA is TGTGCCAGCAGCGTAGGACTAGCGGGAGGTTTAGAGACCCAGTACTTC.

The chain couples TRBV21-1 to TRBJ2-7; no DNA check was done on the table's D call, TRBD1. TRBV21-1 is deemed a pseudogene. This CDR3 is 12 amino acids long. The DNA of the CDR3 is TGTGCCAGCGAGGACAGGGGACACGAGCAGTACTTC. The encoded protein is CASEDRGHEQYF.

The chain uses TRBV7-9 and TRBJ1-5, with 7 bases lining up with TRBD1. The CDR3 contains 13 residues. CDR1 is SEHNR and CDR2 is FQNEAQ in the germline V gene (reference sequence). The J segment lost 6 bases and the V segment lost 2 bases, leaving 1 base of the junction unmatched. This CDR3 is CASSLRDSQPQHF. CDR3 in DNA: TGTGCCAGCAGCTTACGGGACAGTCAGCCCCAGCATTTT.

This clone was found a few times. V usage is TRBV5-1 and J usage is TRBJ2-2, with 9 bases lining up with TRBD1. This CDR3 spans 14 amino acids. After removal of 5 bases from V and 4 bases from J, the junction contained 3 bases not matched to a gene. Germline V gene sequence: CDR1 SGHRS, CDR2 YFSETQ. As DNA, the CDR3 is TGCGCCAGCAGTCGGGACAGGGCCACCGGGGAGCTGTTTTTT. Translated: CASSRDRATGELFF.

V gene TRBV5-4 combines with J gene TRBJ2-1; 8 nucleotides match TRBD2. The length of the CDR3 is 13 residues. Germline V gene sequence: CDR1 SGHNT, CDR2 YYREEE (reference sequence). V was clipped by 4 bases and J by 5 bases; unmatched bases: 2. Here the CDR3 DNA reads TGTGCCAGCAGCCGGGGGGGGAACAATGAGCAGTTCTTC. It is translated as CASSRGGNNEQFF.

The V gene is TRBV7-2, the J gene TRBJ2-3, with 7 bases that match TRBD2. Germline V gene sequence: CDR1 SGHTA, CDR2 FQGNSA. This CDR3 region has 17 residues. The V gene end was trimmed by 5 bases and the J gene end by 6 bases; junction bases not matched to a gene: 17. DNA of the CDR3: TGTGCCAGCAGCCAAGATGGGAGGGTGGCGACGAAGGATACGCAGTATTTT. Translating gives CASSQDGRVATKDTQYF.

As regards this clone: Other DNA sequences of this sample code for an identical CDR3. The chain carries TRBV9 and TRBJ1-3, with D possibly matching TRBD1 (5 bases). The germline gives CDR1 SGDLS, CDR2 YYNGEE. Trimming left V 0 bases short and J 1 base short, with 8 bases between. This CDR3 has 15 amino acids. The CDR3 DNA reads as TGTGCCAGCAGCGTAGGACAGCTTTCTGGAAACACCATATATTTT. Its translation is CASSVGQLSGNTIYF.

This clone showed up just a few times. The V and J genes are TRBV28 and TRBJ2-2; D uncertain. This CDR3 has 13 amino acids. The germline V gene encodes CDR1 MDHEN and CDR2 SYDVKM. Trimming shortened V by 7 bases and J by 4 bases, and 10 bases separated the two germline ends. CDR3: CASKAASTGELFF. The CDR3 DNA follows: TGTGCCAGCAAGGCGGCATCCACCGGGGAGCTGTTTTTT.

The CDR3 DNA sequence: TGTGCCAGCAGCTTAGGGACAGGGACCCTTGAGCAGTACTTC. It is translated as CASSLGTGTLEQYF. V gene TRBV7-8 combines with J gene TRBJ2-7; 8 nucleotides match TRBD1. CDR3 size: 14 residues. CDR1 and CDR2 (germline): SGHVS, FQNEAQ. V shed 1 base, J shed 7 bases, and the junction held 6 bases outside the gene matches.

This clone was seen a single time. V is TRBV27 and J is TRBJ2-5; possibly TRBD2 for D (6 bases). The germline gives CDR1 MNHEY, CDR2 SMNVEV (reference sequence). This CDR3 has 15 amino acids. V lost 4 bases and J 2 bases, leaving 14 bases between the germline ends. The CDR3 region has the DNA TGTGCCAGCAGTTCTCTCGGGGGTAAGCAAGAGACCCAGTACTTC. Translated: CASSSLGGKQETQYF.

The chain recombines TRBV11-2 with TRBJ1-4; D gene uncertain. CDR1 is SGHAT and CDR2 is FQNNGV in the germline V gene. This CDR3 is built from 13 residues. Trimming shortened V by 5 bases and J by 10 bases, and 14 bases separated the two germline ends. In DNA, the CDR3 is TGTGCCAGCAGCCCCGGGGTCGGCGGAAAACTGTTTTTT. Amino acid sequence: CASSPGVGGKLFF. The entire variable domain, with the rest obtained from reference TRBV11-2 and TRBJ1-4, is as follows: EAGVAQSPRYKIIEKRQSVAFWCNPISGHATLYWYQQILGQGPKLLIQFQNNGVVDDSQLPKDRFSAERLKGVDSTLKIQPAKLEDSAVYLCASSPGVGGKLFFGSGTQLSVL.

The chain carries TRBV27 and TRBJ2-7; 10 bases agree with TRBD1. The germline CDR1 and CDR2 sequences are MNHEY and SMNVEV (reference sequence). The CDR3 is 14 residues long. V lost 4 bases, J lost 4 bases, and 4 bases stayed unmatched. CDR3 residues: CASSWDRGSYEQYF. CDR3 coding DNA: TGTGCCAGCAGTTGGGACAGGGGATCATACGAGCAGTACTTC.

In its sample, this clone was seen a few times. The chain employs TRBV19 and TRBJ1-1; D possibly corresponds to TRBD1 (5 bases). Germline values: CDR1 LNHDA, CDR2 SQIVND (reference sequence). The CDR3 covers 12 residues. Trimming left V 6 bases short and J 5 bases short, with 10 bases between. CDR3 sequence: CASSHPGTEAFF. DNA for the CDR3: TGTGCCAGTAGCCACCCAGGGACTGAAGCTTTCTTT.

The chain uses TRBV5-1 and TRBJ2-5; TRBD1 matches 7 bases. The CDR3 loop spans 15 amino acids. Germline V gene sequence: CDR1 SGHRS, CDR2 YFSETQ. The V segment lost 4 bases and the J segment 2 bases; nucleotides outside the gene matches: 8. DNA of the CDR3: TGCGCCAGCAGCCAGGAGCCAGGGGGACAAGAGACCCAGTACTTC. This gives the protein CASSQEPGGQETQYF.